This is a list of T cell receptor beta chains from one sample in a study of vaccination and CD4 T cells after COVID-19. For these TCRs, the target antigens are not known. TCRdb independently ran MiXCR on the PCR reads; one entry per CDR3 protein. Of about 4,400 distinct CDR3 sequences in the sample, less than 35% were seen once. Sequencing was performed on CD4+ T cells from blood, cultured in vitro. The receptors were sampled from a human donor in good health. Both conserved end residues are part of each CDR3. A D gene is named only where the DNA matches it firmly. A clone size is listed for some rows: how often the clone was seen (once, few, many), or a class if it is expanded.

clone size	J gene	D gene	V gene	CDR3 protein	CDR3 DNA
-	TRBJ1-1	-	TRBV30	CAWSVDRPNTEAFF	TGTGCCTGGAGTGTAGACAGGCCGAACACTGAAGCTTTCTTT
-	TRBJ1-1	TRBD1	TRBV7-3	CASSQGGGGTEAFF	TGTGCCAGCAGCCAGGGGGGAGGGGGCACTGAAGCTTTCTTT
few	TRBJ2-1	TRBD1	TRBV6-2/TRBV6-3	CASSYGRGRGNEQFF	TGTGCCAGCAGTTACGGCAGGGGGCGGGGCAATGAGCAGTTCTTC
few	TRBJ2-1	-	TRBV7-3	CASSLEDEQFF	TGTGCCAGCAGCTTAGAGGATGAGCAGTTCTTC
few	TRBJ1-2	-	TRBV2	CASSESRDYGYTF	TGTGCCAGCAGTGAGTCCAGGGACTATGGCTACACCTTC
-	TRBJ1-2	TRBD1	TRBV15	CATSRDVFTGGGRNYGYTF	TGTGCCACCAGCAGAGATGTCTTTACAGGGGGCGGACGTAACTATGGCTACACCTTC
-	TRBJ1-6	-	TRBV4-2	CASSQGTANSPLHF	TGTGCCAGCAGCCAAGGGACGGCGAATTCACCCCTCCACTTT
-	TRBJ2-7	-	TRBV7-9	CASNPSGPNDEQYF	TGTGCCAGCAATCCTTCAGGTCCTAACGACGAGCAGTACTTC
once	TRBJ2-5	TRBD2	TRBV3-1	CASSALGAGGRRETQYF	TGTGCCAGCAGCGCCTTAGGCGCGGGGGGTAGAAGGGAGACCCAGTACTTC
-	TRBJ2-2	TRBD2	TRBV6-2/TRBV6-3	CASSKTSGGWSPGELFF	TGTGCCAGCAGTAAGACTAGCGGGGGGTGGTCCCCCGGGGAGCTGTTTTTT
few	TRBJ1-2	TRBD1	TRBV20-1	CSVLSDRGRKGYTF	TGCAGCGTGCTCTCGGACAGGGGGCGAAAAGGCTACACCTTC
few	TRBJ2-3	TRBD2	TRBV20-1	CSARDGSGRVTDTQYF	TGCAGTGCTAGAGATGGTAGCGGGAGGGTCACAGATACGCAGTATTTT
-	TRBJ1-2	-	TRBV6-1	CASKVLQGFRGYTF	TGTGCCAGCAAGGTGTTACAGGGATTCCGTGGCTACACCTTC
-	TRBJ2-5	-	TRBV28	CASSLAGPGETQYF	TGTGCCAGCAGTTTAGCGGGACCGGGGGAGACCCAGTACTTC
-	TRBJ2-7	-	TRBV6-1	CASSRSTGGSYEQYF	TGTGCCAGCAGTCGGTCGACAGGCGGCTCCTACGAGCAGTACTTC
few	TRBJ2-7	TRBD2	TRBV27	CASNPRGGWSHEQYF	TGTGCCAGCAATCCCCGGGGGGGTTGGTCGCACGAGCAGTACTTC
-	TRBJ2-7	-	TRBV27	CASSSITTVLVYEQYF	TGTGCCAGCAGTTCAATAACAACGGTACTAGTCTACGAGCAGTACTTC
few	TRBJ1-1	TRBD1	TRBV19	CASRGQGVNTEAFF	TGTGCCAGTAGGGGACAGGGGGTGAACACTGAAGCTTTCTTT
-	TRBJ2-7	-	TRBV28	CASSLLAGNYEQYF	TGTGCCAGCAGTTTATTGGCAGGGAACTACGAGCAGTACTTC
-	TRBJ1-5	-	TRBV20-1	CSARDPVDSNQPQHF	TGCAGTGCTAGAGATCCGGTAGATAGCAATCAGCCCCAGCATTTT
-	TRBJ2-1	-	TRBV28	CASSHRNEQFF	TGTGCCAGCAGTCACCGCAATGAGCAGTTCTTC
-	TRBJ1-5	TRBD1	TRBV6-1	CASSRQGINQPQHF	TGTGCCAGCAGTCGACAGGGAATCAATCAGCCCCAGCATTTT
-	TRBJ1-3	-	TRBV28	CASSLTGNTIYF	TGTGCCAGCAGCCTGACAGGAAACACCATATATTTT
-	TRBJ2-3	-	TRBV7-2	CASSLGQRADTQYF	TGTGCCAGCAGCCTCGGACAGAGGGCAGATACGCAGTATTTT
-	TRBJ2-7	TRBD1	TRBV5-1	CASRTGAYEQYF	TGCGCCAGCCGGACAGGGGCGTACGAGCAGTACTTC
-	TRBJ2-1	TRBD2	TRBV5-1	CASSLEPGGRNEQFF	TGCGCCAGCAGCTTGGAGCCGGGGGGGCGGAATGAGCAGTTCTTC
few	TRBJ2-3	-	TRBV28	CASSSGGLPDTQYF	TGTGCCAGCAGTAGTGGCGGGCTTCCAGATACGCAGTATTTT
-	TRBJ2-3	TRBD2	TRBV20-1	CSAERGGITDTQYF	TGCAGTGCAGAGCGGGGGGGCATTACAGATACGCAGTATTTT
few	TRBJ1-5	-	TRBV28	CASSFRSFSNQPQHF	TGTGCCAGCAGTTTTCGATCTTTTAGCAATCAGCCCCAGCATTTT
-	TRBJ1-1	-	TRBV6-5	CASSYPENTEAFF	TGTGCCAGCAGTTATCCGGAGAACACTGAAGCTTTCTTT
few	TRBJ2-7	-	TRBV20-1	CSAENPPRTSYEQYF	TGCAGTGCTGAAAACCCCCCGCGGACGTCCTACGAGCAGTACTTC
few	TRBJ1-2	-	TRBV28	CASSLRFRGYTF	TGTGCCAGCAGTTTAAGGTTTCGTGGCTACACCTTC
-	TRBJ1-1	-	TRBV12-3/TRBV12-4	CASSLNTNTEAFF	TGTGCCAGCAGTTTAAATACGAACACTGAAGCTTTCTTT
-	TRBJ2-3	TRBD2	TRBV20-1	CSARARLAGITDTQYF	TGCAGTGCTAGAGCCCGACTAGCGGGGATCACAGATACGCAGTATTTT
-	TRBJ1-5	-	TRBV20-1	CSAPIGGAGQPQHF	TGCAGTGCTCCTATCGGAGGGGCCGGCCAGCCCCAGCATTTT
-	TRBJ2-7	TRBD1	TRBV12-3/TRBV12-4	CASSRDRVSEQYF	TGTGCCAGCAGTCGGGACAGGGTCTCCGAGCAGTACTTC
-	TRBJ2-1	TRBD2	TRBV19	CASTKREISSYNEQFF	TGTGCCAGTACCAAGCGGGAGATCAGTTCCTACAATGAGCAGTTCTTC
-	TRBJ2-1	TRBD1	TRBV4-1	CASSHPSQGRSNEQFF	TGCGCCAGCAGCCACCCCTCACAGGGGCGAAGCAATGAGCAGTTCTTC